A single T cell receptor beta chain is shown here with its context. Germline V lookup: CDR1 LNHDA, CDR2 SQIVND (reference sequence). The CDR3 totals 16 residues. V was clipped by 0 bases and J by 4 bases, with 13 bases between them. Treatment of any kind had been given to no patient before thyroid surgery. With MiXCR, TCRdb reprocessed the PCR reads. The table shows some 38,000 clones, with over 40% occurring only once. The data originate from a study of metastatic and nonmetastatic thyroid tumors. The rearrangement links TRBV19 to TRBJ1-5; D is ambiguous. The sequence came from a male donor with papillary thyroid cancer or a benign thyroid nodule (not recorded which). Some clones in this sample may be carry-over from other donors' samples. Sequenced input: tumor tissue. CDR3 in DNA: TGTGCCAGTAGTATAGATCGGGCAGGTGGGAATCAGCCCCAGCATTTT. Translated: CASSIDRAGGNQPQHF. The whole variable domain, filled in from reference TRBV19 and TRBJ1-5, reads DGGITQSPKYLFRKEGQNVTLSCEQNLNHDAMYWYRQDPGQGLRLIYYSQIVNDFQKGDIAEGYSVSREKKESFPLTVTSAQKNPTAFYLCASSIDRAGGNQPQHFGDGTRLSIL.